A selection of T cell receptor delta chains follows, all from one sample in a study of Vδ1+ human thymocytes. TCRdb re-called the multiplex PCR reads with CATT. The data contain approximately 25,000 delta-chain clones, around 7.7% of them singletons. Sample: Vdelta1+ gamma-delta thymocytes from the thymus. The receptors shown here come from a girl in the first two years of life who had congenital heart surgery. CDR3s include the opening cysteine and the closing phenylalanine or tryptophan. A D gene is named only where the DNA matches it firmly. Only part of the rows carry a size: once, few, many, or a class if the clone is expanded.

size: medium-sized
J: TRDJ1
D: TRDD3
V: TRDV1
length: 22
DNA: TGTGCTCTTGGGGAACTCCCTACTAGCACTGCTGGGGGATACTTGTACACCGATAAACTCATCTTT
CDR3: CALGELPTSTAGGYLYTDKLIF

size: few
J: TRDJ1
D: NA
V: TRDV1
length: 12
DNA: TGTGCTCTTGGGGAACCGACCGATAAACTCATCTTT
CDR3: CALGEPTDKLIF

size: few
J: TRDJ1
D: NA
V: TRDV1
length: 21
DNA: TGTGCTCTTGGTGCCTCTTCCTTCCGCAGACTGGGAGGGGAGTACACCGATAAACTCATCTTT
CDR3: CALGASSFRRLGGEYTDKLIF

size: NA
J: TRDJ1
D: NA
V: TRDV1
length: 16
DNA: TGTGCTCTTGGGTTCCACCGCACCCTGTCCACCGATAAACTCATCTTT
CDR3: CALGFHRTLSTDKLIF

size: NA
J: TRDJ1
D: TRDD3
V: TRDV2
length: 18
DNA: TGTGCCTGTGACACTACCGACACTGGGGGATACGTGACCGATAAACTCATCTTT
CDR3: CACDTTDTGGYVTDKLIF

size: NA
J: TRDJ1
D: NA
V: TRDV1
length: 22
DNA: TGTGCTCTTGGGGAAGCCTTCCTCCCACGTACTGGGGACTCCTCTTACACCGATAAACTCATCTTT
CDR3: CALGEAFLPRTGDSSYTDKLIF

size: NA
J: TRDJ1
D: TRDD3
V: TRDV1
length: 19
DNA: TGTGCTCTTGGGGAATACCCCGCCCTGGGGGAACCCTACACCGATAAACTCATCTTT
CDR3: CALGEYPALGEPYTDKLIF

size: few
J: TRDJ1
D: TRDD3
V: TRDV1
length: 18
DNA: TGTGCTCTTGGGGAATATACCCTAACTGGGGGATACGCCGATAAACTCATCTTT
CDR3: CALGEYTLTGGYADKLIF

size: NA
J: TRDJ1
D: NA
V: TRDV1
length: 18
DNA: TGTGCTCTTGGGGAAGATATACTTACCAGCACAGACCCCGATAAACTCATCTTT
CDR3: CALGEDILTSTDPDKLIF

size: NA
J: TRDJ1
D: NA
V: TRDV1
length: 16
DNA: TGTGCTCTTGGGGACGTCGGGGGGTCCAACACCGATAAACTCATCTTT
CDR3: CALGDVGGSNTDKLIF

size: NA
J: TRDJ1
D: TRDD3
V: TRDV1
length: 18
DNA: TGTGCTCTTGGGGAGCGTACTGGGGGATATCCGTACACCGATAAACTCATCTTT
CDR3: CALGERTGGYPYTDKLIF

size: NA
J: TRDJ1
D: NA
V: TRDV1
length: 22
DNA: TGTGCTCTTGGGGAGAATTCCCTTTTAAAGCCCTCAGGGTCCTCGTACACCGATAAACTCATCTTT
CDR3: CALGENSLLKPSGSSYTDKLIF

size: NA
J: TRDJ1
D: TRDD3
V: TRDV1
length: 16
DNA: TGTGCTCTTGGGGAATCTATGCGTGCAGGGGGGATGGTTCTCATCTTT
CDR3: CALGESMRAGGMVLIF